Listed below are T cell receptor beta chains from one sample, sequenced in a study of cytotoxic CD8 clonotypes in ibrutinib-treated CLL. TCRdb's table, derived via immunoSEQ multiplex PCR, lists solely in-frame clones and lacks some. The sample carries roughly 330,000 clones, 67% recorded once. Sequences were derived from PBMCs, sampled after 36 months of ibrutinib treatment. All receptors derive from a human donor with chronic lymphocytic leukemia. CDR3s include the opening cysteine and the closing phenylalanine or tryptophan. A D gene is named only where the DNA matches it firmly. Part of the rows lack a size; the others show once, few, many or a class for expanded clones.

v_call: TRBV29-1; d_call: TRBD2; j_call: TRBJ2-1; clone_size: NA; cdr3_aa: CSAGRLAGGNEQFF; cdr3_nt: TGCAGCGCCGGACGACTAGCGGGTGGGAATGAGCAGTTCTTC
v_call: TRBV9; d_call: NA; j_call: TRBJ1-2; clone_size: NA; cdr3_aa: CASSLGAVNGYTF; cdr3_nt: TGTGCCAGCAGCTTAGGGGCGGTTAATGGCTACACCTTC
v_call: TRBV6-6; d_call: TRBD1; j_call: TRBJ2-3; clone_size: NA; cdr3_aa: CAITRDRATDTQYF; cdr3_nt: TGTGCCATTACCCGGGACAGGGCTACAGATACGCAGTATTTT
v_call: TRBV29-1; d_call: TRBD1; j_call: TRBJ1-1; clone_size: NA; cdr3_aa: CSVALLSRGQGGRRNTEAFF; cdr3_nt: TGCAGCGTTGCCCTCTTGTCGCGAGGACAGGGAGGAAGAAGGAACACTGAAGCTTTCTTT
v_call: TRBV7-6; d_call: TRBD2; j_call: TRBJ2-1; clone_size: NA; cdr3_aa: CASSLETGLAGGEQFF; cdr3_nt: TGTGCCAGCAGCTTAGAAACGGGACTAGCGGGGGGGGAGCAGTTCTTC
v_call: TRBV28; d_call: TRBD1; j_call: TRBJ1-2; clone_size: NA; cdr3_aa: CASSDGQGNTF; cdr3_nt: TGTGCCAGCAGTGACGGACAGGGGAACACCTTC
v_call: TRBV5-4; d_call: TRBD2; j_call: TRBJ2-1; clone_size: NA; cdr3_aa: CASSSFSGRVYNEQFF; cdr3_nt: TGTGCCAGCAGCTCCTTTAGCGGGAGGGTTTACAATGAGCAGTTCTTC
v_call: TRBV2; d_call: NA; j_call: TRBJ1-5; clone_size: NA; cdr3_aa: CASSDGANSNQPQHF; cdr3_nt: TGTGCCAGCAGCGACGGCGCCAATAGCAATCAGCCCCAGCATTTT
v_call: TRBV7-6; d_call: NA; j_call: TRBJ2-1; clone_size: once; cdr3_aa: CASSLATSVGRQFF; cdr3_nt: TGTGCCAGCAGCTTAGCGACTAGTGTCGGGCGGCAGTTCTTC
v_call: TRBV27; d_call: TRBD2; j_call: TRBJ2-6; clone_size: few; cdr3_aa: CASKPAGAGANVLTF; cdr3_nt: TGTGCCAGCAAACCAGCGGGGGCAGGGGCCAACGTCCTGACTTTC
v_call: TRBV6-6; d_call: NA; j_call: TRBJ1-6; clone_size: NA; cdr3_aa: CASSYPGTNSPLHF; cdr3_nt: TGTGCCAGCAGTTACCCAGGAACCAATTCACCCCTCCACTTT
v_call: TRBV6-5; d_call: TRBD1; j_call: TRBJ1-6; clone_size: few; cdr3_aa: CASSYSGQGYSPLHF; cdr3_nt: TGTGCCAGCAGTTACTCCGGACAGGGATACTCACCCCTCCACTTT
v_call: TRBV7-2; d_call: NA; j_call: TRBJ2-3; clone_size: NA; cdr3_aa: CASSRRGGATDTQYF; cdr3_nt: TGTGCCAGCAGCCGCCGAGGGGGGGCCACAGATACGCAGTATTTT